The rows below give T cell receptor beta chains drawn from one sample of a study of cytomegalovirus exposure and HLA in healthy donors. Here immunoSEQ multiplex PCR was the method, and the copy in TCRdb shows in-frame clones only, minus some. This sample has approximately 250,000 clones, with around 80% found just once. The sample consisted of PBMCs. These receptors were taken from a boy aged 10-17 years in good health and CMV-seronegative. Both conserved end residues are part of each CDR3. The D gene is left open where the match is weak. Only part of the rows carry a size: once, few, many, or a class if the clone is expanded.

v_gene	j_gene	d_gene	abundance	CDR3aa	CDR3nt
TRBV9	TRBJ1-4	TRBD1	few	CASSVAGTGGEKLFF	TGTGCCAGCAGCGTAGCCGGGACAGGGGGTGAAAAACTGTTTTTT
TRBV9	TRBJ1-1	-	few	CASSYSRETEAFF	TGTGCCAGCAGCTATTCCAGGGAAACTGAAGCTTTCTTT
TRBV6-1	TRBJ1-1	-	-	CASSEVRVREPFF	TGTGCCAGCAGTGAAGTGAGGGTACGTGAACCTTTCTTT
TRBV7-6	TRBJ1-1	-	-	CASSLTGPTEAFF	TGTGCCAGCAGCTTAACAGGGCCCACTGAAGCTTTCTTT
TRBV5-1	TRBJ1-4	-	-	CASSPSLWTNEKLFF	TGCGCCAGCAGCCCGAGTTTGTGGACTAATGAAAAACTGTTTTTT
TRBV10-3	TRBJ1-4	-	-	CAISDSGAANEKLFF	TGTGCCATCAGTGATTCAGGGGCGGCTAATGAAAAACTGTTTTTT
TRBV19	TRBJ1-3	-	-	CASSIEGGCTIYF	TGTGCCAGTAGTATCGAGGGTGGGTGCACCATATATTTT
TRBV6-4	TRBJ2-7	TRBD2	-	CASSDYLAAIYEQYF	TGTGCCAGCAGTGACTACCTAGCGGCAATCTACGAGCAGTACTTC
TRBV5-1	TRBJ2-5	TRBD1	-	CASSLVVSGQGRETQYF	TGCGCCAGCAGCTTGGTGGTGTCGGGACAGGGTAGGGAGACCCAGTACTTC
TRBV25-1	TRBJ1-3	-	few	CASSVDIPGNTIYF	TGTGCCAGCAGTGTAGATATTCCTGGAAACACCATATATTTT
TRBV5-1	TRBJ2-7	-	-	CASGGTTIEQYF	TGCGCCAGTGGGGGGACGACAATCGAGCAGTACTTC
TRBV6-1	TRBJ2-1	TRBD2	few	CASSEAHSGGPYNEQFF	TGTGCCAGCAGTGAAGCCCATAGCGGGGGACCCTACAATGAGCAGTTCTTC
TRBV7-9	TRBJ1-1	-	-	CSSSLERGRDHSYTEAFF	TGTTCCAGCAGCCTAGAAAGGGGGAGGGATCATTCGTACACTGAAGCTTTCTTT
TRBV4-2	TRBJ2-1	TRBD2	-	CASSRRTSGRGNEQFF	TGTGCCAGCAGCCGACGAACTAGCGGGAGAGGGAATGAGCAGTTCTTC
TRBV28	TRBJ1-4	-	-	CASSLAAYNEKLFF	TGTGCCAGCAGTTTGGCCGCTTATAATGAAAAACTGTTTTTT
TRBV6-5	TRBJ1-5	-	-	CASRARDLNGPQHF	TGTGCCAGTCGAGCCAGGGATCTCAACGGGCCCCAGCATTTT
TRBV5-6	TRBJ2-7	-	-	CASSFVKQVSYEQYF	TGTGCCAGCAGCTTTGTGAAACAGGTTTCCTACGAGCAGTACTTC
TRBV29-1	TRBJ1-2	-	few	CSVDVMVSDYGYTF	TGCAGCGTTGATGTGATGGTTAGTGACTATGGCTACACCTTC
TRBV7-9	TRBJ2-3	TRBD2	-	CASSSGSLAVFADTQYF	TGTGCCAGCAGCTCCGGTAGTCTAGCGGTCTTCGCAGATACGCAGTATTTT
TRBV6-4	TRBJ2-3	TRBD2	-	CASSPGLGTDTQYF	TGTGCCAGCAGCCCGGGACTAGGAACAGATACGCAGTATTTT
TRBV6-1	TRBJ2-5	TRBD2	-	CASSEFGTSGGRQETQYF	TGTGCCAGCAGTGAATTTGGGACTAGCGGGGGGCGACAAGAGACCCAGTACTTC
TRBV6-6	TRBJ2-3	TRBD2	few	CASSNHRSGTDTQYF	TGTGCCAGCAGTAACCACCGTAGCGGGACAGATACGCAGTATTTT
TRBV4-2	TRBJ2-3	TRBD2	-	CASSEAGSPTDTQYF	TGTGCCAGCAGCGAAGCGGGGAGCCCGACAGATACGCAGTATTTT
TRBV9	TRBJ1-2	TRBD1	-	CASSARDRGNYGYTF	TGTGCCAGCAGCGCCCGGGACAGGGGAAACTATGGCTACACCTTC
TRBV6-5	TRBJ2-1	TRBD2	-	CASSYRWGGDDEQFF	TGTGCCAGCAGTTACAGGTGGGGGGGAGACGATGAGCAGTTCTTC